Reported below is one T cell receptor (beta chain). Antigen specificity is unknown. Germline V gives CDR1 SGHVS, CDR2 FQNEAQ. V shed 5 bases and J shed 3 bases, with 17 bases lying between them. The CDR3 has 16 residues. TCRdb keeps only in-frame clones here, not all; method: immunoSEQ multiplex PCR. The table shows around 10,000 clones, with about 80% occurring only once. All the patients suffered relapse after autologous stem cell transplantation, and brentuximab vedotin exposure differed. Under best response, outcomes were complete response, partial response or progressive disease. The data were taken from a study of PD-1 blockade in classical Hodgkin lymphoma. Study findings and constraints: CD4+ TCR diversity rose significantly by C4D1, and CD8+ TCR diversity did not. In newly diagnosed patients, baseline TCR diversity was reportedly below that of healthy donors. Similar baseline diversity was found in complete responders and newly diagnosed patients.

The V and J genes are TRBV7-8 and TRBJ2-1; TRBD1 is a possible D gene (8 bases). The sequence derives from a human donor with classical Hodgkin lymphoma. The sequencing here drew on peripheral blood mononuclear cells (PBMCs), taken before the second cycle of nivolumab. CDR3 amino acids: CASSKGGDRRYNEQFF. In nucleotides, the CDR3 is TGTGCCAGCAGCAAAGGGGGGGACAGGCGCTACAATGAGCAGTTCTTC.